The 17 T cell receptor beta chains in this list originate from one sample, sequenced in a study of graft-versus-host responses after intestinal transplantation. Produced via immunoSEQ multiplex PCR; TCRdb's table is partial and in-frame only. The table records approximately 70,000 clones, 70% to 90% of them present only once. For these TCRs, the target antigens are not known. Material: unstimulated CD8+ T cells sorted from spleen or lymph node cells, obtained before intestinal transplant. These receptors all stem from a human donor who received an intestinal transplant.

The chain recombines TRBV6-1 with TRBJ2-7; tentative D call: TRBD1 (5 bases). This CDR3 region has 17 residues. Germline assignment: CDR1 MNHNS and CDR2 SASEGT. Trimming shortened V by 0 bases and J by 3 bases, and 18 bases separated the two germline ends. CDR3 residues: CASSEAGETGFHYEQYF. DNA of the CDR3: TGTGCCAGCAGTGAAGCAGGGGAAACCGGATTCCACTACGAGCAGTACTTC.

The rearrangement links TRBV27 to TRBJ2-1; unclear D gene. The V gene's germline CDR1 is MNHEY and CDR2 SMNVEV (reference sequence). There are 14 residues in the CDR3. Trimming removed 3 bases from V and 1 base from J, with 7 bases in between. The CDR3 here is CASSFSRSYNEQFF. CDR3 bases: TGTGCCAGCAGTTTTAGCCGTTCCTACAATGAGCAGTTCTTC.

The V call is TRBV5-6, the J call TRBJ1-5, with 9 bases aligning to TRBD1. V lost 2 bases to trimming and J lost 3 bases; unmatched junction nucleotides: 9. Germline lookup yields CDR1 SGHDT and CDR2 YYEEEE. The CDR3 has 17 residues. CDR3 nucleotides: TGTGCCAGCAGCTTCATGAGGGACAGGGCTCCCAATCAGCCCCAGCATTTT. It translates to CASSFMRDRAPNQPQHF.

The chain employs TRBV7-9 and TRBJ1-1; D is uncertain. CDR3 length: 13 residues. V was pared by 2 bases and J by 1 base, with 5 bases between. The germline CDR1 and CDR2 sequences are SEHNR and FQNEAQ (reference sequence). The CDR3 DNA is TGTGCCAGCAGCTTAAGCGCGAACACTGAAGCTTTCTTT. Translating it yields CASSLSANTEAFF. The full variable domain, rest sourced from reference TRBV7-9 and TRBJ1-1, is DTGVSQNPRHKITKRGQNVTFRCDPISEHNRLYWYRQTLGQGPEFLTYFQNEAQLEKSRLLSDRFSAERPKGSFSTLEIQRTEQGDSAMYLCASSLSANTEAFFGQGTRLTVV.

This chain uses TRBV9 with TRBJ2-3, with a tentative D call TRBD2 (6 bases). The V gene lost 4 bases and the J gene lost 3 bases, with 15 bases spanning the gap. Germline V gives CDR1 SGDLS, CDR2 YYNGEE. CDR3 size: 15 residues. The CDR3 region is CASSPWRRETDTQYF. In DNA form, the CDR3 reads TGTGCCAGCAGCCCCTGGAGGAGGGAGACAGATACGCAGTATTTT.

CDR3: CASKIIPGDLYEQYF. CDR3 bases: TGTGCCAGCAAAATAATCCCAGGGGACCTCTACGAGCAGTACTTC. The chain couples TRBV6-1 to TRBJ2-7, with D maybe TRBD1 (6 bases). V lost 7 bases and J lost 3, with 19 bases in between. This CDR3 is 15 amino acids long. Looked up from germline, CDR1 is MNHNS and CDR2 is SASEGT.

The chain employs TRBV28 and TRBJ2-5; TRBD2 matches 8 bases. V gave up 7 bases and J gave up 1 base; unmatched junction bases: 5. CDR1 MDHEN and CDR2 SYDVKM come from the germline V gene. The CDR3 sequence is 14 residues long. The CDR3 coding sequence is TGTGCCAGCAAACTAGCGGAGATCCAAGAGACCCAGTACTTC. Protein product: CASKLAEIQETQYF.

This chain uses TRBV28 with TRBJ2-3, with 9 bases identical to TRBD2. CDR3 size: 17 residues. Germline loops: CDR1 MDHEN, CDR2 SYDVKM. Trimming removed 3 bases from V and 4 bases from J; junction bases left unmatched: 11. CDR3 region: CASSLSGGPRVADTQYF. In nucleotides, the CDR3 is TGTGCCAGCAGTTTGAGCGGGGGGCCTCGGGTGGCAGATACGCAGTATTTT.

This chain joins TRBV9 and TRBJ1-2; D may be TRBD1 (5 bases). Trimming took 4 bases from V and 8 from J, leaving 18 bases between them. This CDR3 region has 14 residues. The germline V gene encodes CDR1 SGDLS and CDR2 YYNGEE. The CDR3 DNA sequence: TGTGCCAGCAGCCCCAGCGGGGGTGGGGGGGGCTACACCTTC. Residues: CASSPSGGGGGYTF.

The chain carries TRBV10-1 and TRBJ2-7, with 7 positions matching TRBD1. Germline CDR1 is WNHNN and CDR2 is SYGVQD (reference sequence). The CDR3 has 14 residues. V shed 2 bases, J shed 6 bases, and the junction held 7 bases outside the gene matches. The CDR3 sequence: CASSEDRVAREQYF. In nucleotides, the CDR3 is TGCGCCAGCAGTGAGGACAGGGTAGCACGCGAGCAGTACTTC.

J is TRBJ2-3 and V is TRBV7-3; 8 bases fit TRBD2. The CDR3 extends over 16 amino acids. Germline CDR1 and CDR2: SGHTA and FQGTGA. The junction had 7 bases not matched to a gene; V was cut back by 3 bases and J by 2 bases. As DNA, the CDR3 is TGTGCCAGCAGCTTTCGCGGGGGGCTCCCCACAGATACGCAGTATTTT. Translation gives CASSFRGGLPTDTQYF.

V gene TRBV4-1 combines with J gene TRBJ2-7; 7 positions agree with TRBD1. Germline assignment: CDR1 MGHRA and CDR2 YSYEKL. The CDR3 extends over 16 amino acids. V shed 0 bases and J 3 bases; nucleotides not matched to a gene: 8. The CDR3 coding sequence is TGCGCCAGCAGCCAAGAGGCAGGGGGACGTGGCTACGAGCAGTACTTC. The encoded protein is CASSQEAGGRGYEQYF.

V usage is TRBV9 and J usage is TRBJ2-7; 8 nucleotides agree with TRBD2. V lost 0 bases, J lost 5 bases, and 1 base stayed unmatched. Germline V CDR1 and CDR2: SGDLS, YYNGEE. The CDR3 sequence is 13 residues long. The chain's CDR3 is CASSVGSGDEQYF. CDR3 nucleotide sequence: TGTGCCAGCAGCGTAGGTAGCGGGGACGAGCAGTACTTC.

The chain links TRBV29-1 to TRBJ1-2; no definite D call. The CDR3 sequence is 12 residues long. V was shortened by 7 bases and J by 8 bases, with 17 bases between the two germline ends. From germline, CDR1 is SQVTM and CDR2 ANQGSEA. CDR3 region: CSAPGSSEGYTF. CDR3 nucleotides: TGCAGCGCTCCTGGGTCTTCGGAGGGCTACACCTTC.

The rearrangement joins TRBV6-6 to TRBJ2-7, with D perhaps TRBD2 (6 bases). V was trimmed by 7 bases and J by 0 bases, leaving 19 bases between them. The CDR3 length is 16 residues. CDR1 is MNHNY and CDR2 is SVGAGI in the germline V gene (reference sequence). DNA for the CDR3: TGTGCCAGCACCAACCTTAATACGGGGGTCTCCTACGAGCAGTACTTC. Translated, it gives CASTNLNTGVSYEQYF.

The V call is TRBV19, the J call TRBJ2-7, with 11 positions matching TRBD2. The CDR3 loop spans 15 amino acids. Trimming took 8 bases from V and 1 from J; bases not matched to a gene: 7. The V gene's germline CDR1 is LNHDA and CDR2 SQIVND (reference sequence). Here the CDR3 DNA reads TGTGCCAGTCGGACTAGCGGGCTCCCTTCCTACGAGCAGTACTTC. Translated, it gives CASRTSGLPSYEQYF. The variable domain in full, completed from reference TRBV19 and TRBJ2-7, reads DGGITQSPKYLFRKEGQNVTLSCEQNLNHDAMYWYRQDPGQGLRLIYYSQIVNDFQKGDIAEGYSVSREKKESFPLTVTSAQKNPTAFYLCASRTSGLPSYEQYFGPGTRLTVT.

This clone was detected only once. V is TRBV7-2 and J is TRBJ2-1; 9 nucleotides line up with TRBD2. CDR1 is SGHTA, CDR2 FQGNSA, per germline. The CDR3 consists of 17 residues. The V gene end was trimmed by 2 bases and the J gene end by 4 bases; junction bases not matched to a gene: 9. The CDR3 bases are TGTGCCAGCAGCTTAAAACTTTGGCGGGAGGGGTACAATGAGCAGTTCTTC. It translates to CASSLKLWREGYNEQFF.